These T cell receptor beta chains were read from a single sample in a study of response to subunit inactivated influenza vaccine. TCRdb processed the RT-PCR reads anew with MiXCR; each CDR3 protein has one entry. Of 630,000 or so distinct CDR3 sequences in the sample, 15% to 18% are singletons; the top ten hold 11%. Sequencing was performed on PBMCs from blood, taken 11 to 12 days after vaccination. The receptors were gathered from a man aged 50-59 years who received an inactivated influenza vaccine. CDR3s include the opening cysteine and the closing phenylalanine or tryptophan. Each record gives: V gene, J gene, clone size, D gene, CDR3 DNA, CDR3 protein. D genes are given only for firm matches. The size of a clone is reported for some rows only, either as once, few or many, or as a class for expanded clones.

V: TRBV15
J: TRBJ2-7
size: few
D: .
DNA: TGTGCCACCAGCAGAGGGGCTAGCGCAAGCTCCTACGAGCAGTACTTC
CDR3: CATSRGASASSYEQYF

V: TRBV20-1
J: TRBJ2-1
size: .
D: .
DNA: TGCAGTATAGACGTCAGGGAGGCCCGTAATGAGCAGTTCTTC
CDR3: CSIDVREARNEQFF

V: TRBV7-9
J: TRBJ2-3
size: .
D: TRBD2
DNA: TGTGCCAGCAGCGGATCCCGGGGGGATAGGACAGATACGCAGTATTTT
CDR3: CASSGSRGDRTDTQYF

V: TRBV19
J: TRBJ2-5
size: .
D: TRBD2
DNA: TGTGCCAGTAGTACTTTTAGCGGGGGGCAAGAGACCCAGTACTTC
CDR3: CASSTFSGGQETQYF

V: TRBV7-8
J: TRBJ2-7
size: .
D: TRBD2
DNA: TGTGCCAGCAGCTTAGCAAGCGGGAGAGTCTACGAGCAGTACTTC
CDR3: CASSLASGRVYEQYF

V: TRBV4-3
J: TRBJ1-2
size: few
D: .
DNA: TGCGCCAGCAGCCACCAAAAGACGGGGGACCGAGGCTACACCTTC
CDR3: CASSHQKTGDRGYTF

V: TRBV7-2
J: TRBJ2-4
size: .
D: TRBD2
DNA: TGTGCCAGCAGCCCCGGGAGGCGAAACATTCAGTACTTC
CDR3: CASSPGRRNIQYF

V: TRBV19
J: TRBJ1-2
size: few
D: .
DNA: TGTGCCAGTAGTGTCCTCAGGGGTTTTGGCTACACCTTC
CDR3: CASSVLRGFGYTF

V: TRBV10-3
J: TRBJ2-1
size: many
D: .
DNA: TGTGCCATCAGTGAGTCTTACAATGAGCAGTTCTTC
CDR3: CAISESYNEQFF

V: TRBV12-3/TRBV12-4
J: TRBJ1-6
size: few
D: TRBD1
DNA: TGTGCCAGCAGCCTGGACAGGAGCTCCTATAATTCACCCCTCCACTTT
CDR3: CASSLDRSSYNSPLHF

V: TRBV2
J: TRBJ2-3
size: few
D: TRBD2
DNA: TGTGCCAGCAAAGCGGGGGGGCGTCCAGATACGCAGTATTTT
CDR3: CASKAGGRPDTQYF

V: TRBV20-1
J: TRBJ1-2
size: once
D: TRBD1
DNA: TGCAGTGCTAGAGGGGGGGACAGGGGGCCAAACTATGGCTACACCTTC
CDR3: CSARGGDRGPNYGYTF

V: TRBV6-5
J: TRBJ2-5
size: .
D: TRBD2
DNA: TGTGCCAGCAGTTACTCAGGACTAGCGGGGCCTGAAGAGACCCAGTACTTC
CDR3: CASSYSGLAGPEETQYF

V: TRBV5-1
J: TRBJ1-4
size: few
D: .
DNA: TGCGCCAGCAGCGATAGACAGGCGGAAAAACTGTTTTTT
CDR3: CASSDRQAEKLFF

V: TRBV4-1
J: TRBJ1-5
size: .
D: .
DNA: TGCGCCAGCAGCCAAGATATAGGGTGGGGCAATCAGCCCCAGCATTTT
CDR3: CASSQDIGWGNQPQHF

V: TRBV15
J: TRBJ2-5
size: once
D: .
DNA: TGTGCCACAACGCCGACGGGGACGAAGAAGACCCAGTACTTC
CDR3: CATTPTGTKKTQYF

V: TRBV7-2
J: TRBJ2-5
size: few
D: .
DNA: TGTGCCAGCACCTTAGGGGGGGCAGAGACCCAGTACTTC
CDR3: CASTLGGAETQYF

V: TRBV9
J: TRBJ2-2
size: .
D: TRBD1
DNA: TGTGCCAGCAGCGTAACCCCGGGACAGCACACCGGGGAGCTGTTTTTT
CDR3: CASSVTPGQHTGELFF

V: TRBV7-6
J: TRBJ2-3
size: few
D: TRBD2
DNA: TGTGCCAGCAGCTTAGGTTTCGGTGTTGGCGGGAGTGCATCAGATACGCAGTATTTT
CDR3: CASSLGFGVGGSASDTQYF

V: TRBV12-3/TRBV12-4
J: TRBJ2-1
size: many
D: TRBD2
DNA: TGTGCCAGCAGTTCCCCGGGGCTAGCGGGGCACTCCTACAATGAGCAGTTCTTC
CDR3: CASSSPGLAGHSYNEQFF

V: TRBV28
J: TRBJ2-1
size: .
D: TRBD2
DNA: TGTGCCAGCAGTTCCCCCGGGGGGGGAGACAATGAGCAGTTCTTC
CDR3: CASSSPGGGDNEQFF

V: TRBV29-1
J: TRBJ2-7
size: few
D: .
DNA: TGCAGCGTTGGAGGAGAAGGGTCCTACGAGCAGTACTTC
CDR3: CSVGGEGSYEQYF

V: TRBV6-1
J: TRBJ1-4
size: once
D: .
DNA: TGTGCCAGCAGACCAGCGCCTCTGAATGAAAAACTGTTTTTT
CDR3: CASRPAPLNEKLFF

V: TRBV20-1
J: TRBJ2-5
size: .
D: TRBD1
DNA: TGCAGTGCTAGAGCTCCTCGGGGGACAGGGGGCATAGTCGTTACCCAAGAGACCCAGTACTTC
CDR3: CSARAPRGTGGIVVTQETQYF

V: TRBV6-1
J: TRBJ2-2
size: few
D: TRBD2
DNA: TGTGCCAGCAGACTTAGCGGGTTGAACACCGGGGAGCTGTTTTTT
CDR3: CASRLSGLNTGELFF

V: TRBV20-1
J: TRBJ2-7
size: .
D: .
DNA: TGCAGTGCTCGTCTTCCTAGCTCCTACGAGCAGTACTTC
CDR3: CSARLPSSYEQYF

V: TRBV3-1
J: TRBJ2-1
size: .
D: .
DNA: TGTGCCAGCAGCCCAGGATTCCACTCCTACAATGAGCAGTTCTTC
CDR3: CASSPGFHSYNEQFF

V: TRBV24-1
J: TRBJ2-1
size: many
D: .
DNA: TGTGCCACCAGTGATTTGCAAGGTGGGCTAGTTGGTGAGCAGTTCTTC
CDR3: CATSDLQGGLVGEQFF

V: TRBV28
J: TRBJ2-1
size: .
D: .
DNA: TGTGCCAGCAGTTTGACAGGGAGGAACCGGCAGTTCTTC
CDR3: CASSLTGRNRQFF